These T cell receptor beta chains were read from a single sample in a study of Ad26.COV2.S vaccination and SARS-CoV-2 variants. Sequencing used immunoSEQ multiplex PCR; TCRdb keeps in-frame clones, though not all of them. The sample contains over 400,000 clones, approximately 92% of which appear only once. This specimen consisted of peripheral blood, obtained in a trial of Ad26.COV2.S vaccine versus placebo. Receptors originate from a person between 18 and 60 years old who received the Ad26.COV2.S COVID-19 vaccine or a placebo. CDR3s include the opening cysteine and the closing phenylalanine or tryptophan. Fields, in order: V gene, clone size, J gene, D gene, CDR3 length, CDR3 protein, CDR3 DNA. D genes are given only for firm matches. Clone size appears in some rows only: once, few, many, or a class for an expanded clone.

V gene: TRBV6-1; clone size: NA; J gene: TRBJ1-4; D gene: NA; CDR3 length: 14; CDR3 protein: CASTLPTGGRELFF; CDR3 DNA: TGTGCCAGCACCCTACCTACAGGAGGGAGGGAACTGTTTTTT
V gene: TRBV30; clone size: NA; J gene: TRBJ1-2; D gene: NA; CDR3 length: 15; CDR3 protein: CAWSVNNLRGYGYTF; CDR3 DNA: TGTGCCTGGAGTGTAAATAATCTGAGGGGCTATGGCTACACCTTC
V gene: TRBV24-1; clone size: NA; J gene: TRBJ2-1; D gene: TRBD2; CDR3 length: 12; CDR3 protein: CATRGAGGEQFF; CDR3 DNA: TGTGCCACCAGGGGGGCGGGGGGTGAGCAGTTCTTC
V gene: TRBV16; clone size: NA; J gene: TRBJ1-5; D gene: NA; CDR3 length: 14; CDR3 protein: CASSQGFGNQPQHF; CDR3 DNA: TGTGCCAGCAGCCAAGGATTCGGCAATCAGCCCCAGCATTTT
V gene: TRBV12-3/TRBV12-4; clone size: NA; J gene: TRBJ1-2; D gene: NA; CDR3 length: 13; CDR3 protein: CASSFQQLYGYTF; CDR3 DNA: TGTGCCAGCAGTTTTCAACAGCTCTATGGCTACACCTTC
V gene: TRBV7-8; clone size: NA; J gene: TRBJ2-5; D gene: NA; CDR3 length: 15; CDR3 protein: CASSLFWGSQETQYF; CDR3 DNA: TGTGCCAGCAGCTTATTTTGGGGCTCCCAAGAGACCCAGTACTTC
V gene: TRBV29-1; clone size: NA; J gene: TRBJ2-4; D gene: NA; CDR3 length: 15; CDR3 protein: CSAGGTGETKNIQYF; CDR3 DNA: TGCAGCGCGGGGGGGACAGGAGAAACCAAAAACATTCAGTACTTC
V gene: TRBV18; clone size: NA; J gene: TRBJ2-3; D gene: NA; CDR3 length: 19; CDR3 protein: CASSPNPLTERTSTDTQYF; CDR3 DNA: TGTGCCAGCTCACCAAACCCTCTGACAGAACGTACTAGCACAGATACGCAGTATTTT
V gene: TRBV12-3/TRBV12-4; clone size: NA; J gene: TRBJ2-7; D gene: NA; CDR3 length: 12; CDR3 protein: CASSLPGLTQYF; CDR3 DNA: TGTGCCAGCAGTTTACCCGGACTCACGCAGTACTTC
V gene: TRBV5-6; clone size: NA; J gene: TRBJ1-5; D gene: NA; CDR3 length: 15; CDR3 protein: CASSFAVNSNQPQHF; CDR3 DNA: TGTGCCAGCAGCTTCGCAGTGAATAGCAATCAGCCCCAGCATTTT
V gene: TRBV19; clone size: NA; J gene: TRBJ2-1; D gene: TRBD2; CDR3 length: 15; CDR3 protein: CASSRGDSRGGEQFF; CDR3 DNA: TGTGCCAGTAGTCGGGGGGACTCCCGAGGAGGTGAGCAGTTCTTC
V gene: TRBV7-9; clone size: NA; J gene: TRBJ2-7; D gene: NA; CDR3 length: 13; CDR3 protein: CASSRAGSYEQYF; CDR3 DNA: TGTGCCAGCAGTCGAGCGGGTTCCTACGAGCAGTACTTC
V gene: TRBV2; clone size: NA; J gene: TRBJ2-1; D gene: NA; CDR3 length: 12; CDR3 protein: CASSELGNEQFF; CDR3 DNA: TGTGCCAGCAGTGAACTCGGCAATGAGCAGTTCTTC
V gene: TRBV10-1; clone size: NA; J gene: TRBJ2-7; D gene: NA; CDR3 length: 14; CDR3 protein: CASSRGPISYEQYF; CDR3 DNA: TGCGCCAGCAGCCGGGGTCCGATCTCCTACGAGCAGTACTTC
V gene: TRBV5-6; clone size: NA; J gene: TRBJ2-1; D gene: NA; CDR3 length: 16; CDR3 protein: CASSLDGPGTLILQFF; CDR3 DNA: TGTGCCAGCAGCTTGGATGGCCCCGGGACATTGATTTTGCAGTTCTTC
V gene: TRBV7-2; clone size: NA; J gene: TRBJ2-1; D gene: NA; CDR3 length: 15; CDR3 protein: CASSLWDFSYNEQFF; CDR3 DNA: TGTGCCAGCAGCTTATGGGATTTCTCCTACAATGAGCAGTTCTTC
V gene: TRBV5-6; clone size: NA; J gene: TRBJ1-2; D gene: TRBD1; CDR3 length: 15; CDR3 protein: CASSHSDRGNYGYTF; CDR3 DNA: TGTGCCAGCAGCCACTCGGACAGGGGGAACTATGGCTACACCTTC
V gene: TRBV9; clone size: NA; J gene: TRBJ2-3; D gene: NA; CDR3 length: 16; CDR3 protein: CASSVVPEGGTDTQYF; CDR3 DNA: TGTGCCAGCAGCGTAGTGCCGGAAGGGGGAACAGATACGCAGTATTTT
V gene: TRBV19; clone size: NA; J gene: TRBJ1-5; D gene: NA; CDR3 length: 15; CDR3 protein: CASSIGTGGNQPQHF; CDR3 DNA: TGTGCCAGTAGTATAGGCACAGGAGGCAATCAGCCCCAGCATTTT
V gene: TRBV5-4; clone size: once; J gene: TRBJ1-2; D gene: NA; CDR3 length: 16; CDR3 protein: CASSPGKGTWHYGYTF; CDR3 DNA: TGTGCCAGCAGCCCTGGGAAGGGGACTTGGCACTATGGCTACACCTTC
V gene: TRBV5-1; clone size: NA; J gene: TRBJ1-1; D gene: NA; CDR3 length: 11; CDR3 protein: CASRVNTEAFF; CDR3 DNA: TGCGCCAGCAGGGTGAACACTGAAGCTTTCTTT
V gene: TRBV4-1; clone size: NA; J gene: TRBJ2-3; D gene: TRBD2; CDR3 length: 17; CDR3 protein: CASSQEGSGGVTDTQYF; CDR3 DNA: TGCGCCAGCAGCCAAGAGGGGAGCGGGGGGGTCACAGATACGCAGTATTTT
V gene: TRBV3-1/TRBV3-2; clone size: NA; J gene: TRBJ1-5; D gene: NA; CDR3 length: 12; CDR3 protein: CASSPRTQPQHF; CDR3 DNA: TGTGCCAGCAGCCCCCGGACCCAGCCCCAGCATTTT
V gene: TRBV10-1; clone size: NA; J gene: TRBJ2-3; D gene: NA; CDR3 length: 14; CDR3 protein: CASSESKFIDTQYF; CDR3 DNA: TGCGCCAGCAGTGAGTCGAAATTCATAGATACGCAGTATTTT
V gene: TRBV2; clone size: NA; J gene: TRBJ2-3; D gene: NA; CDR3 length: 15; CDR3 protein: CASFEGPDSTDTQYF; CDR3 DNA: TGTGCCAGCTTCGAGGGGCCGGACAGCACAGATACGCAGTATTTT
V gene: TRBV7-2; clone size: NA; J gene: TRBJ1-2; D gene: NA; CDR3 length: 14; CDR3 protein: CASSTHPFLYGYTF; CDR3 DNA: TGTGCCAGCAGCACACACCCTTTCCTCTATGGCTACACCTTC
V gene: TRBV28; clone size: NA; J gene: TRBJ2-7; D gene: NA; CDR3 length: 14; CDR3 protein: CASSEWARYYEQYF; CDR3 DNA: TGTGCCAGCAGTGAATGGGCCCGGTACTACGAGCAGTACTTC
V gene: TRBV7-9; clone size: NA; J gene: TRBJ1-6; D gene: TRBD1; CDR3 length: 16; CDR3 protein: CASSPRTGSVKSPLHF; CDR3 DNA: TGTGCCAGCAGCCCCCGGACAGGGAGTGTCAAATCACCCCTCCACTTT
V gene: TRBV4-1; clone size: NA; J gene: TRBJ1-2; D gene: TRBD1; CDR3 length: 15; CDR3 protein: CASSQEGRGVNGYTF; CDR3 DNA: TGCGCCAGCAGCCAAGAAGGCAGGGGGGTAAATGGCTACACCTTC
V gene: TRBV6-2/TRBV6-3; clone size: NA; J gene: TRBJ1-4; D gene: NA; CDR3 length: 13; CDR3 protein: CASSWRENEKLFF; CDR3 DNA: TGTGCCAGCAGTTGGAGGGAGAATGAAAAACTGTTTTTT
V gene: TRBV27; clone size: NA; J gene: TRBJ1-5; D gene: NA; CDR3 length: 17; CDR3 protein: CASSPPRRRDSNQPQHF; CDR3 DNA: TGTGCCAGCAGCCCTCCCCGCCGCAGGGACAGCAATCAGCCCCAGCATTTT
V gene: TRBV18; clone size: NA; J gene: TRBJ1-5; D gene: NA; CDR3 length: 13; CDR3 protein: CASSPQGDQPQHF; CDR3 DNA: TGTGCCAGCTCACCACAGGGGGATCAGCCCCAGCATTTT
V gene: TRBV4-3; clone size: once; J gene: TRBJ1-4; D gene: TRBD1; CDR3 length: 16; CDR3 protein: CASSQAHRGFNEKLFF; CDR3 DNA: TGCGCCAGCAGCCAAGCCCACAGGGGATTTAATGAAAAACTGTTTTTT
V gene: TRBV6-2/TRBV6-3; clone size: few; J gene: TRBJ1-1; D gene: TRBD1; CDR3 length: 15; CDR3 protein: CASSNDRGPNTEAFF; CDR3 DNA: TGTGCCAGCAGTAACGACAGGGGGCCCAACACTGAAGCTTTCTTT
V gene: TRBV2; clone size: once; J gene: TRBJ1-2; D gene: TRBD1; CDR3 length: 14; CDR3 protein: CAGRTGALFYGYTF; CDR3 DNA: TGTGCCGGACGGACAGGGGCCCTTTTCTATGGCTACACCTTC
V gene: TRBV19; clone size: once; J gene: TRBJ2-3; D gene: TRBD2; CDR3 length: 14; CDR3 protein: CASSILAGGNTQYF; CDR3 DNA: TGTGCCAGTAGTATTTTAGCGGGGGGAAATACGCAGTATTTT
V gene: TRBV19; clone size: NA; J gene: TRBJ2-7; D gene: NA; CDR3 length: 12; CDR3 protein: CASSPGQYEQYF; CDR3 DNA: TGTGCCAGTAGTCCGGGGCAATACGAGCAGTACTTC
V gene: TRBV2; clone size: NA; J gene: TRBJ1-2; D gene: NA; CDR3 length: 15; CDR3 protein: CASSEDREIYYGYTF; CDR3 DNA: TGTGCCAGCAGTGAAGATCGGGAAATCTACTATGGCTACACCTTC
V gene: TRBV7-2; clone size: NA; J gene: TRBJ2-2; D gene: TRBD2; CDR3 length: 19; CDR3 protein: CASSLDLAGGPFTAGELFF; CDR3 DNA: TGTGCCAGCAGCTTAGACCTAGCGGGGGGGCCATTTACCGCCGGGGAGCTGTTTTTT
V gene: TRBV20-1; clone size: NA; J gene: TRBJ2-3; D gene: NA; CDR3 length: 17; CDR3 protein: CSASLIIRGMITDTQYF; CDR3 DNA: TGCAGTGCTAGTCTGATTATTCGCGGAATGATCACAGATACGCAGTATTTT
V gene: TRBV10-2; clone size: NA; J gene: TRBJ2-4; D gene: TRBD1; CDR3 length: 12; CDR3 protein: CASSDRGDIQYF; CDR3 DNA: TGCGCCAGCTCGGACAGGGGCGACATTCAGTACTTC
V gene: TRBV6-2/TRBV6-3; clone size: NA; J gene: TRBJ2-3; D gene: NA; CDR3 length: 15; CDR3 protein: CASSYRRMGTDTQYF; CDR3 DNA: TGTGCCAGCAGTTACCGACGTATGGGCACAGATACGCAGTATTTT
V gene: TRBV18; clone size: NA; J gene: TRBJ1-5; D gene: NA; CDR3 length: 14; CDR3 protein: CASSLLLQGEPQHF; CDR3 DNA: TGTGCCAGCTCACTCCTCCTGCAGGGAGAGCCCCAGCATTTT
V gene: TRBV25-1; clone size: once; J gene: TRBJ2-2; D gene: TRBD1; CDR3 length: 15; CDR3 protein: CASSERGQGTGELFF; CDR3 DNA: TGTGCCAGCAGTGAAAGGGGGCAGGGCACCGGGGAGCTGTTTTTT
V gene: TRBV4-1; clone size: NA; J gene: TRBJ2-7; D gene: NA; CDR3 length: 13; CDR3 protein: CASSEQAAYEQYF; CDR3 DNA: TGCGCCAGCAGCGAACAGGCAGCCTACGAGCAGTACTTC
V gene: TRBV5-1; clone size: NA; J gene: TRBJ2-7; D gene: NA; CDR3 length: 15; CDR3 protein: CASSLAAGAAYEQYF; CDR3 DNA: TGCGCCAGCAGCTTGGCCGCAGGGGCTGCCTACGAGCAGTACTTC
V gene: TRBV30; clone size: NA; J gene: TRBJ1-3; D gene: TRBD1; CDR3 length: 19; CDR3 protein: CAWIPTGTGNNIRRNTIYF; CDR3 DNA: TGTGCCTGGATTCCGACCGGGACAGGGAATAATATTCGAAGAAACACCATATATTTT
V gene: TRBV20-1; clone size: NA; J gene: TRBJ2-7; D gene: TRBD2; CDR3 length: 15; CDR3 protein: CSASAGTSGTYEQYF; CDR3 DNA: TGCAGTGCTAGTGCCGGGACTAGCGGGACCTACGAGCAGTACTTC
V gene: TRBV10-2; clone size: few; J gene: TRBJ2-3; D gene: TRBD2; CDR3 length: 15; CDR3 protein: CASRPAGASTDTQYF; CDR3 DNA: TGCGCCAGCAGGCCAGCGGGGGCCAGCACAGATACGCAGTATTTT
V gene: TRBV30; clone size: NA; J gene: TRBJ2-2; D gene: NA; CDR3 length: 12; CDR3 protein: CAWSVQWGELFF; CDR3 DNA: TGTGCCTGGAGTGTACAGTGGGGGGAGCTGTTTTTT
V gene: TRBV6-2/TRBV6-3; clone size: once; J gene: TRBJ1-2; D gene: NA; CDR3 length: 12; CDR3 protein: CASSLNNYGYTF; CDR3 DNA: TGTGCCAGCAGTTTGAATAACTATGGCTACACCTTC